A single sample is the source of the 19 T cell receptor beta chains below, sequenced in a study of cytomegalovirus exposure and HLA in healthy donors. The PCR employed 60 Vbeta primers together with 13 Jbeta primers. TCRdb keeps only in-frame clones here, not all; method: immunoSEQ multiplex PCR. The sample records 130,000 to 150,000 clones, around four fifths being singletons. Sequencing used PBMCs. These receptors were collected from a man under 40 in good health and CMV-seronegative.

The chain links TRBV6-5 to TRBJ1-2; the match to TRBD1 covers 7 bases. V gave up 2 bases and J gave up 5 bases; unmatched junction bases: 5. The CDR3 length is 14 residues. The germline CDR1 and CDR2 sequences are MNHEY and SVGAGI. The DNA of the CDR3 is TGTGCCAGCAGTTACGGGACAGATGGTTATGGCTACACCTTC. This translates into CASSYGTDGYGYTF.

The chain combines TRBV19 with TRBJ2-2, with TRBD1 matching over 9 bases. The CDR3 spans 14 residues. From germline, CDR1 is LNHDA and CDR2 SQIVND (reference sequence). The junction had 6 bases not matched to a gene; V was cut back by 8 bases and J by 5 bases. CDR3 DNA sequence: TGTGCCAGTTACCACAGGGGGCTTACCGGGGAGCTGTTTTTT. Translating it yields CASYHRGLTGELFF.

The chain has TRBV7-9 and TRBJ2-3; TRBD2 aligns across 13 bases. The length of the CDR3 is 16 residues. Trimming cost V 4 bases and J 2 bases; bases outside gene matches: 3. Germline CDR1 reads SEHNR; CDR2 reads FQNEAQ (reference sequence). CDR3 coding DNA: TGTGCCAGCAGCTCCACTAGCGGGAGGGCCACAGATACGCAGTATTTT. This sequence encodes CASSSTSGRATDTQYF.

V usage is TRBV7-9 and J usage is TRBJ1-1; D is unresolved. Trimming removed 1 base from V and 8 bases from J, with 8 bases in between. CDR3 length: 12 amino acids. Germline CDR1 reads SEHNR; CDR2 reads FQNEAQ (reference sequence). The CDR3 loop reads CASSLGVGEAFF. The CDR3 DNA is TGTGCCAGCAGCTTAGGGGTCGGGGAAGCTTTCTTT.

The chain uses TRBV18 and TRBJ2-1; 8 nucleotides agree with TRBD1. Germline CDR1 and CDR2: KGHSH and LQKENI. V lost 4 bases, J lost 4 bases, and 9 bases stayed unmatched. CDR3 length equals 16 residues. CDR3 in amino acids: CASSQFRDRYYNEQFF. DNA for the CDR3: TGTGCCAGCTCACAATTCCGGGACAGGTATTACAATGAGCAGTTCTTC.

The chain joins TRBV19 to TRBJ2-2; 9 nucleotides line up with TRBD2. This CDR3 comprises 14 residues. Germline V gene sequence: CDR1 LNHDA, CDR2 SQIVND (reference sequence). After removal of 6 bases from V and 8 bases from J, the junction contained 7 bases not matched to a gene. The DNA for the CDR3 is TGTGCCAGTAGGATCCTAGCGGGGCAAGGGGAGCTGTTTTTT. It translates to CASRILAGQGELFF. Full variable domain (remainder filled in from reference TRBV19 and TRBJ2-2): DGGITQSPKYLFRKEGQNVTLSCEQNLNHDAMYWYRQDPGQGLRLIYYSQIVNDFQKGDIAEGYSVSREKKESFPLTVTSAQKNPTAFYLCASRILAGQGELFFGEGSRLTVL.

The J gene is TRBJ2-1, the V gene TRBV14; TRBD2 agrees at 12 bases. Germline trimming cut 1 base from V and 7 bases from J; bases unmatched to any gene: 5. The CDR3 consists of 16 residues. In germline, CDR1 is SGHDN, CDR2 FVKESK. Written as DNA, the CDR3 is TGTGCCAGCAGCCAAGGCCCCGGGACTAGCGGGAATGAGCAGTTCTTC. Encoded protein: CASSQGPGTSGNEQFF.

The V and J genes are TRBV7-8 and TRBJ2-7; weak D call: TRBD1 (6 bases). The CDR3 covers 13 residues. Trimming took off 2 bases at V and 4 bases at J, with 9 bases between the two ends. The germline gives CDR1 SGHVS, CDR2 FQNEAQ. The CDR3 reads CASSLRDTYEQYF. In nucleotides, the CDR3 is TGTGCCAGCAGCTTACGGGACACGTACGAGCAGTACTTC.

The rearrangement uses TRBV28 and TRBJ2-7, with 9 bases fitting TRBD2. The ends lost 10 bases at V and 2 bases at J; junction bases unmatched: 9. The CDR3 covers 14 residues. Germline CDR1 and CDR2: MDHEN and SYDVKM. The CDR3 DNA reads TGTGCCACCCTATTGACTAGCGGTACCTACGAGCAGTACTTC. Protein product: CATLLTSGTYEQYF.

Remarks on this clone: Compared with germline, one end of the junction differs, possibly owing to a read error. V is TRBV5-4 and J is TRBJ1-3; a possible D gene is TRBD1 (6 bases). This CDR3 is built from 14 residues. Germline CDR1 and CDR2: SGHNT and YYREEE (reference sequence). CDR3 loop: CASSLDSSGNTIYF. As DNA, the CDR3 is TGTGCTAGCAGCCTGGACAGCTCTGGAAACACCATATATTTT.

CDR3 nucleotide sequence: TGTGCCAGCAGTTTAGGCATTTCCCAGCATTTT. It yields the protein CASSLGISQHF. The genes are TRBV28 and TRBJ1-5; D is undetermined. Germline V CDR1 and CDR2: MDHEN, SYDVKM. Trimming took 2 bases from V and 11 from J, leaving 7 bases between them. The CDR3 has 11 residues.

The V gene is TRBV6-1, the J gene TRBJ2-1; a possible D gene is TRBD1 (5 bases). Trimming pared 10 bases from V and 7 bases from J, leaving 11 bases between. Germline assignment: CDR1 MNHNS and CDR2 SASEGT. The CDR3 sequence is 11 residues long. CDR3 DNA sequence: TGTGCCACCCCGCAGGGAAATGAGCAGTTCTTC. Protein sequence: CATPQGNEQFF.

The rearrangement uses TRBV9 and TRBJ2-7, with 9 bases that match TRBD1. Germline trimming cut 3 bases from V and 2 bases from J; bases unmatched to any gene: 6. The V gene's germline CDR1 is SGDLS and CDR2 YYNGEE. This CDR3 spans 15 amino acids. The CDR3 here is CASSARDRETYEQYF. The CDR3 bases are TGTGCCAGCAGCGCCCGGGACAGGGAGACCTACGAGCAGTACTTC.

This clone was seen more than once but under ten times. J is TRBJ1-2 and V is TRBV19; 8 nucleotides agree with TRBD1. From germline, CDR1 is LNHDA and CDR2 SQIVND (reference sequence). Trimming at V came to 2 bases and at J to 5 bases, leaving 10 bases not matched to a gene. The CDR3 has 16 residues. As DNA, the CDR3 is TGTGCCAGTAGTATACGGACAGGGAAAGCTTATTATGGCTACACCTTC. This sequence encodes CASSIRTGKAYYGYTF.

The V call is TRBV29-1, the J call TRBJ2-1, with 15 bases lining up with TRBD2. Germline V gene data show CDR1 as SQVTM and CDR2 as ANQGSEA. The J segment lost 8 bases and the V segment lost 4 bases, leaving 15 bases of the junction unmatched. CDR3 length equals 18 residues. CDR3 nucleotide sequence: TGCAGCGTTGGAGGGGGACGGACTAGCGGGAGGGCCAGGGATGAGCAGTTCTTC. Translated, it gives CSVGGGRTSGRARDEQFF.

About this clone itself: A far larger clone is one base from this, pointing to a likely read error. This sequence joins TRBV2 and TRBJ1-1; weak D call: TRBD1 (5 bases). V lost 6 bases and J lost 0, with 8 bases in between. Per germline, CDR1 SNHLY and CDR2 FYNNEI. CDR3 length: 13 amino acids. CDR3 in DNA: TGTGCCAGCAGATCACAGGTGAACACTGAAGCTTTCTTT. Protein: CASRSQVNTEAFF.

This chain's CDR3 is CASSQQGSYEQYF. CDR3 bases: TGTGCCAGCTCCCAGCAGGGCTCCTACGAGCAGTACTTC. This chain joins TRBV18 and TRBJ2-7; tentatively, D is TRBD1 (5 bases). The germline V and J ends were trimmed by 6 bases and 0 bases, with 9 bases remaining between them. CDR3 length: 13 amino acids. Germline assignment: CDR1 KGHSH and CDR2 LQKENI. The whole variable domain, remainder taken from reference TRBV18 and TRBJ2-7, is NAGVMQNPRHLVRRRGQEARLRCSPMKGHSHVYWYRQLPEEGLKFMVYLQKENIIDESGMPKERFSAEFPKEGPSILRIQQVVRGDSAAYFCASSQQGSYEQYFGPGTRLTVT.

The rearrangement links TRBV7-8 to TRBJ2-1; 8 bases agree with TRBD2. Unmatched junction bases numbered 11, after V lost 5 bases and J lost 8 bases. CDR1 and CDR2 from the germline V gene are SGHVS and FQNEAQ. The CDR3 runs 15 residues. DNA of the CDR3: TGTGCCAGCAGCCCAACCGGACTAGCCCCGGATGAGCAGTTCTTC. Translating gives CASSPTGLAPDEQFF.

The V and J genes are TRBV5-4 and TRBJ1-2; D possibly corresponds to TRBD1 (6 bases). The V gene's germline CDR1 is SGHNT and CDR2 YYREEE (reference sequence). The V end was cut by 7 bases, the J end by 4 bases, with 26 bases between. This CDR3 spans 17 amino acids. CDR3 coding DNA: TGTGCCAGCGGGGCAGGGGCTAATCCCCGAAGTAGCTATGGCTACACCTTC. Its translation: CASGAGANPRSSYGYTF. The entire variable domain, with the rest obtained from reference TRBV5-4 and TRBJ1-2, is as follows: ETGVTQSPTHLIKTRGQQVTLRCSSQSGHNTVSWYQQALGQGPQFIFQYYREEENGRGNFPPRFSGLQFPNYSSELNVNALELDDSALYLCASGAGANPRSSYGYTFGSGTRLTVV.